A selection of T cell receptor beta chains follows, all from one sample in a study of cytomegalovirus exposure and HLA in healthy donors. Clones were read by immunoSEQ multiplex PCR, and TCRdb kept only the in-frame ones, dropping some. In the table there are 160,000 or so clones, 80% of which are singletons. Sequenced input: PBMCs. These receptor sequences come from a male donor in good health and CMV-seropositive. Each CDR3 is given with its conserved first and last residue.

cdr3_aa v_call
CASSQNSPHDPYEQYF TRBV4-1
CASGTGGARNTEAFF TRBV5-1
CASSHPGKDTEAFF TRBV4-1
CASSISPSWGDEQYF TRBV19
CASSLLVQPSGQGDTQYF TRBV7-7
CASSSPGGTGVRNYGYTF TRBV9
CASSQAVRTGASYNEQFF TRBV4-2
CASSLDSRESYGYTF TRBV11-3
CASSHLGQGWTEAFF TRBV28
CASSEQGANVLTF TRBV19
CASSLPLHNEQFF TRBV7-9
CASSPGLAGYYEQYF TRBV19
CASTDRERYEQYF TRBV27
CASSLGNSYEQYF TRBV28
CASSLVAGAGVQYF TRBV13
CASSRGSGRAANIQYF TRBV19
CASSLAPGVRYNEQFF TRBV7-2
CASSEIAGGRNEQFF TRBV28
CASSQPLDSEAFF TRBV4-2
CASSLVAGARTKNIQYF TRBV5-5
CSVRGSIGTPKAWEQYF TRBV29-1
CASSLTGTGSNTEAFF TRBV7-8
CASRRPGTTYEQYF TRBV28
CAISSMGGTGNTIYF TRBV28
CASSGGYEQYF TRBV27
CSSVPSTGEYSGELFF TRBV7-9
CACKLKGQHGAYGYTF TRBV2